The 30 T cell receptor beta chains below were found in one sample sequenced in a study of cytomegalovirus exposure and HLA in healthy donors. 13 Jbeta primers and 60 Vbeta primers were used for the PCR. Assay used: immunoSEQ multiplex PCR; TCRdb lists only in-frame clones, some missing. The table lists about 130,000 clones, about 78% of them singletons, with about 3% in the top ten. Input material: PBMCs. These receptors were collected from a human donor in good health.

The gene calls are TRBV4-1 and TRBJ1-2; TRBD1 agrees at 7 bases. The V gene end was trimmed by 4 bases and the J gene end by 7 bases; junction bases not matched to a gene: 18. The length of the CDR3 is 17 residues. CDR1 and CDR2 (germline): MGHRA, YSYEKL. The CDR3 loop reads CASSPTLGTAVRGGYTF. DNA of the CDR3: TGCGCCAGCAGCCCCACCTTGGGGACAGCCGTCCGGGGTGGCTACACCTTC.

The rearrangement links TRBV6-5 to TRBJ1-1, with D unresolved. Germline CDR1 is MNHEY and CDR2 is SVGAGI. Trimming left V 0 bases short and J 3 bases short, with 8 bases between. CDR3 length: 14 amino acids. The CDR3: CASSYSRADTEAFF. In DNA, the CDR3 is TGTGCCAGCAGTTACTCGAGGGCGGACACTGAAGCTTTCTTT.

This clone was found once. J is TRBJ2-3 and V is TRBV27; no reliable D call. This CDR3 spans 13 amino acids. Germline V lookup: CDR1 MNHEY, CDR2 SMNVEV (reference sequence). Between the trimmed V and J ends, which lost 3 bases and 0 bases, there was a span of 4 bases. CDR3 DNA: TGTGCCAGCAGTTTCGGGAGCACAGATACGCAGTATTTT. Its protein is CASSFGSTDTQYF.

J is TRBJ1-1 and V is TRBV5-1; no definite D call. The CDR3 is 14 amino acids. Germline CDR1 reads SGHRS; CDR2 reads YFSETQ. The V gene lost 1 base and the J gene lost 1 base, with 8 bases spanning the gap. The CDR3 loop is CASSLLSGNTEAFF. Here the CDR3 DNA reads TGCGCCAGCAGCTTGTTGTCAGGGAACACTGAAGCTTTCTTT.

This clone was observed a few times. This chain joins TRBV6-5 and TRBJ1-1; D gene ambiguous. V was pared by 0 bases and J by 0 bases, with 11 bases between. The germline gives CDR1 MNHEY, CDR2 SVGAGI. The CDR3 covers 16 residues. CDR3 sequence (DNA): TGTGCCAGCAGTTACTCGGCCCTGCAGTTGAACACTGAAGCTTTCTTT. Encoded protein: CASSYSALQLNTEAFF.

V gene TRBV28 combines with J gene TRBJ1-5; TRBD1 might be the D (5 bases). Per the germline V gene, CDR1 is MDHEN and CDR2 is SYDVKM. V was pared by 8 bases and J by 4 bases, with 15 bases between. The CDR3 consists of 14 residues. The CDR3 region has the DNA TGTGCCAGCGGAGTGGGGCTAAGTAATCAGCCCCAGCATTTT. The encoded protein is CASGVGLSNQPQHF.

The CDR3 bases are TGTGCCAGCAGCTTCACCGGGACAGGGACATATCAGCCCCAGCATTTT. Its translation is CASSFTGTGTYQPQHF. The genes are TRBV7-2 and TRBJ1-5; 9 positions match TRBD1. This CDR3 region has 16 residues. Germline lookup yields CDR1 SGHTA and CDR2 FQGNSA. The V segment lost 3 bases and the J segment 5 bases; nucleotides outside the gene matches: 8.

The chain employs TRBV7-6 and TRBJ2-2, with unresolved D. Germline V gene sequence: CDR1 SGHVS, CDR2 FNYEAQ. Trimming shortened V by 5 bases and J by 7 bases, and 8 bases separated the two germline ends. This CDR3 has 12 amino acids. The CDR3 DNA follows: TGTGCCAGCAGCCCCAATCACGGGGAGCTGTTTTTT. It translates to CASSPNHGELFF.

The rearrangement uses TRBV7-8 and TRBJ1-2; D is undetermined. Germline lookup yields CDR1 SGHVS and CDR2 FQNEAQ. This CDR3 spans 13 amino acids. The V end lost 4 bases, the J end lost 5 bases, and 11 bases lay between the germline ends. The CDR3 loop is CASSSQNLYGYTF. In DNA form, the CDR3 reads TGTGCCAGCAGCTCACAAAATTTATATGGCTACACCTTC.

CDR3 coding DNA: TGTGCCAGCAGCCAAGAGTCTATTCCCGGGACTAGCGGGTACAATGAGCAGTTCTTC. Its translation is CASSQESIPGTSGYNEQFF. The chain employs TRBV4-2 and TRBJ2-1; 12 nucleotides align to TRBD2. CDR1 and CDR2 from the germline V gene are LGHNA and YNFKEQ. There are 19 residues in the CDR3. V lost 0 bases to trimming and J lost 4 bases; unmatched junction nucleotides: 10.

The V call is TRBV5-4, the J call TRBJ2-7, with TRBD1 matching 10 bases. The length of the CDR3 is 15 residues. V dropped 3 bases and J dropped 2; count of bases not matched to a gene: 5. Looked up from germline, CDR1 is SGHNT and CDR2 is YYREEE (reference sequence). CDR3 residues: CASSWAGTGAYEQYF. The CDR3 coding sequence is TGTGCCAGCAGCTGGGCCGGGACAGGGGCCTACGAGCAGTACTTC.

The rearrangement joins TRBV7-8 to TRBJ1-2; D perhaps matches TRBD1 (5 bases). Trimming took 5 bases from V and 4 from J, leaving 23 bases between them. CDR1 and CDR2 from the germline V gene are SGHVS and FQNEAQ. The length of the CDR3 is 17 residues. CDR3 loop: CASSTVVGGSSVYGYTF. The CDR3 DNA reads as TGTGCCAGCAGCACAGTCGTCGGGGGATCGTCGGTCTATGGCTACACCTTC.

The V and J genes are TRBV7-2 and TRBJ2-1, with D possibly being TRBD1 (5 bases). CDR3 length: 15 amino acids. V gave up 1 base and J gave up 2 bases, with 9 bases separating them. Germline V gene data show CDR1 as SGHTA and CDR2 as FQGNSA. The CDR3 bases are TGTGCCAGCAGCTTAGACCAAGGGGCCTACAATGAGCAGTTCTTC. Encoded protein: CASSLDQGAYNEQFF. The whole variable domain, remainder taken from reference TRBV7-2 and TRBJ2-1, is GAGVSQSPSNKVTEKGKDVELRCDPISGHTALYWYRQSLGQGLEFLIYFQGNSAPDKSGLPSDRFSAERTGGSVSTLTIQRTQQEDSAVYLCASSLDQGAYNEQFFGPGTRLTVL.

This clone was seen only a few times. This sequence joins TRBV15 and TRBJ2-2, with 9 bases lining up with TRBD1. Looked up from germline, CDR1 is LNHNV and CDR2 is YYDKDF (reference sequence). Germline trimming cut 8 bases from V and 6 bases from J; bases unmatched to any gene: 10. The CDR3 length is 15 residues. The chain's CDR3 is CATRMDRGFSGELFF. The CDR3 DNA follows: TGTGCCACCCGAATGGACAGGGGATTTTCCGGGGAGCTGTTTTTT.

The chain joins TRBV19 to TRBJ1-5; the D gene is possibly TRBD1 (6 bases). Trimming removed 6 bases from V and 0 bases from J, with 18 bases in between. This CDR3 is built from 17 residues. Germline V gene lookup returns CDR1 LNHDA and CDR2 SQIVND (reference sequence). The CDR3 is CASRPRGGPYSNQPQHF. CDR3 in DNA: TGTGCCAGTAGACCGAGGGGGGGCCCTTATAGCAATCAGCCCCAGCATTTT.

This clone showed up just a few times. The genes are TRBV4-3 and TRBJ2-2; no clear D gene. This CDR3 is 14 amino acids long. The V and J ends lost 3 bases and 5 bases respectively, with 10 bases between them. Germline-derived CDR1 and CDR2 are LGHNA and YSLEER. The CDR3 protein is CASSQGQRTGELFF. DNA of the CDR3: TGCGCCAGCAGCCAGGGTCAGAGGACCGGGGAGCTGTTTTTT.

The V and J genes are TRBV11-2 and TRBJ1-2; D gene ambiguous. Trimming cost V 4 bases and J 8 bases, with 11 bases left between them. Germline assignment: CDR1 SGHAT and CDR2 FQNNGV. This CDR3 is built from 12 residues. The CDR3: CASSSEGDGYTF. As DNA, the CDR3 is TGTGCCAGCAGCTCGGAGGGAGACGGCTACACCTTC.

This clone appeared a few times. This sequence joins TRBV18 and TRBJ2-7; D is perhaps TRBD1 (6 bases). The germline V gene encodes CDR1 KGHSH and CDR2 LQKENI. The CDR3 has 16 amino acids. The V gene lost 1 base and the J gene lost 0 bases, with 13 bases spanning the gap. Written as DNA, the CDR3 is TGTGCCAGCTCACCACAACAGGCAGGGGTCTCCTACGAGCAGTACTTC. The encoded protein is CASSPQQAGVSYEQYF.

V and J are TRBV5-6 and TRBJ1-5, with 9 bases that match TRBD1. V trimming: 4 bases; J trimming: 6 bases; junction bases outside the gene matches: 8. CDR1 SGHDT and CDR2 YYEEEE come from the germline V gene. The CDR3 loop spans 15 amino acids. In DNA, the CDR3 is TGTGCCAGCAGCCTAGTGGGACAGGGTCCTCAGCCCCAGCATTTT. This gives the protein CASSLVGQGPQPQHF. Supplemented by reference TRBV5-6 and TRBJ1-5, the full variable domain reads DAGVTQSPTHLIKTRGQQVTLRCSPKSGHDTVSWYQQALGQGPQFIFQYYEEEERQRGNFPDRFSGHQFPNYSSELNVNALLLGDSALYLCASSLVGQGPQPQHFGDGTRLSIL.

The gene calls are TRBV7-9 and TRBJ2-5; TRBD1 is a possible D gene (6 bases). There are 14 residues in the CDR3. Trimming took 6 bases from V and 4 from J, leaving 15 bases between them. Germline V gene data show CDR1 as SEHNR and CDR2 as FQNEAQ (reference sequence). The CDR3 here is CASSGGRALETQYF. The CDR3 nucleotides are TGTGCCAGCAGTGGGGGCAGGGCCTTAGAGACCCAGTACTTC.

This chain uses TRBV29-1 with TRBJ2-1; TRBD2 aligns across 8 bases. The CDR3 has 16 amino acids. Germline CDR1 and CDR2: SQVTM and ANQGSEA. The ends lost 4 bases at V and 7 bases at J; junction bases unmatched: 15. CDR3 loop: CSVGAVGSGRLNEQFF. The CDR3 bases are TGCAGCGTTGGTGCCGTAGGAAGCGGGAGATTGAATGAGCAGTTCTTC.

The rearrangement joins TRBV4-3 to TRBJ1-2, with TRBD1 identical over 9 bases. CDR1 is LGHNA and CDR2 is YSLEER in the germline V gene. The CDR3 extends over 14 amino acids. Trimming at V came to 3 bases and at J to 6 bases, leaving 5 bases not matched to a gene. CDR3 nucleotide sequence: TGCGCCAGCAGCCACGACAGGGGGTATCATGGCTACACCTTC. This sequence encodes CASSHDRGYHGYTF.

The chain recombines TRBV7-2 with TRBJ2-3, with D possibly being TRBD2 (7 bases). V lost 5 bases and J lost 0, with 15 bases in between. The CDR3 loop spans 16 amino acids. The germline gives CDR1 SGHTA, CDR2 FQGNSA. In DNA form, the CDR3 reads TGTGCCAGCAGCCACAAGGGGGGGCCGAGCACAGATACGCAGTATTTT. It encodes CASSHKGGPSTDTQYF.

The V and J genes are TRBV7-9 and TRBJ1-1, with TRBD1 identical over 11 bases. This CDR3 comprises 17 residues. CDR1 and CDR2 from the germline V gene are SEHNR and FQNEAQ (reference sequence). Germline trimming cut 3 bases from V and 5 bases from J; bases unmatched to any gene: 11. The CDR3 bases are TGTGCCAGCAGCTTGTCAAGGGACAGGGGGTTTAGGACTGAAGCTTTCTTT. Translating gives CASSLSRDRGFRTEAFF.

This chain connects TRBV7-3 to TRBJ1-4, with 7 bases aligning to TRBD1. The CDR3 is 17 amino acids. Trimming removed 2 bases from V and 3 bases from J; junction bases left unmatched: 9. The V gene's germline CDR1 is SGHTA and CDR2 FQGTGA. In nucleotides, the CDR3 is TGTGCCAGCAGCTTATATCCCCGGGACAGCTCTAATGAAAAACTGTTTTTT. It yields the protein CASSLYPRDSSNEKLFF.

This clone was observed a handful of times. The genes are TRBV29-1 and TRBJ2-3; TRBD1 agrees at 8 bases. V gave up 6 bases and J gave up 1 base; unmatched junction bases: 3. From germline, CDR1 is SQVTM and CDR2 ANQGSEA. The CDR3 sequence is 13 residues long. The CDR3 DNA reads as TGCAGCGTCGGACAGGGACGCACAGATACGCAGTATTTT. Amino acids: CSVGQGRTDTQYF.

The table lists this clone with a few counts. The chain links TRBV14 to TRBJ1-6; D remains unclear. Germline loops: CDR1 SGHDN, CDR2 FVKESK. Trimming stripped 4 bases from V and 6 bases from J, with 13 bases between. The CDR3 runs to 15 residues. The CDR3 region is CASSPGRGANSPLHF. DNA for the CDR3: TGTGCCAGCAGCCCTGGTCGGGGTGCTAATTCACCCCTCCACTTT.

This chain's CDR3 is CASSQERADYGYTF. As DNA, the CDR3 is TGTGCCAGCAGCCAAGAGAGGGCGGACTATGGCTACACCTTC. This chain joins TRBV4-2 and TRBJ1-2; D gene uncertain. The germline V and J ends were trimmed by 0 bases and 3 bases, with 8 bases remaining between them. This CDR3 spans 14 amino acids. The germline CDR1 and CDR2 sequences are LGHNA and YNFKEQ.

Remarks on this clone: This CDR3 is also generated by other DNA sequences in the sample. The chain joins TRBV28 to TRBJ2-3; TRBD2 is a possible D gene (7 bases). The CDR3 consists of 13 residues. The V gene's germline CDR1 is MDHEN and CDR2 SYDVKM. With 3 bases removed from V and 6 bases from J, the gap between germline ends came to 10 bases. The CDR3 DNA follows: TGTGCCAGCAGTTTGGGGGGGGCGGATACGCAGTATTTT. This codes for CASSLGGADTQYF.

This sequence joins TRBV28 and TRBJ1-2, with 9 positions matching TRBD1. The CDR3 length is 14 residues. Germline V gives CDR1 MDHEN, CDR2 SYDVKM. The V and J ends lost 5 bases and 6 bases, in that order; junction bases with no gene match: 7. The CDR3 region has the DNA TGTGCCAGCAGTACACCGGGACAGGGAAATGGCTACACCTTC. Translation gives CASSTPGQGNGYTF.